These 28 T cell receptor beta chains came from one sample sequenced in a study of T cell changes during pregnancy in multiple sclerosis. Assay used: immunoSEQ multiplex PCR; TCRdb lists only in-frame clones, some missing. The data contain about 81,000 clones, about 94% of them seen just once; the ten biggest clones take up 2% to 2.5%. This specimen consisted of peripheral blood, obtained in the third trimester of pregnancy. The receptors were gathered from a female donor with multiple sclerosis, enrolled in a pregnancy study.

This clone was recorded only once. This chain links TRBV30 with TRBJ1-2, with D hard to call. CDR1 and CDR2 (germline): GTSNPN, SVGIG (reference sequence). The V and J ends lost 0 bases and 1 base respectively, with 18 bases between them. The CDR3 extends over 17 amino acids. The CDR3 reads CAWSVQRRGDLNYGYTF. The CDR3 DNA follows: TGTGCCTGGAGTGTACAAAGAAGAGGAGACCTTAACTATGGCTACACCTTC.

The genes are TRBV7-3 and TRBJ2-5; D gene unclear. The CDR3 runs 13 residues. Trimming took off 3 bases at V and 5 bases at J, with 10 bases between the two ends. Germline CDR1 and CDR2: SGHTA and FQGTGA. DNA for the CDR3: TGTGCCAGCAGCTTGATTAGCTGGGAGACCCAGTACTTC. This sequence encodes CASSLISWETQYF. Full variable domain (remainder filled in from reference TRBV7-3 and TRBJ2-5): GAGVSQTPSNKVTEKGKYVELRCDPISGHTALYWYRQSLGQGPEFLIYFQGTGAADDSGLPNDRFFAVRPEGSVSTLKIQRTERGDSAVYLCASSLISWETQYFGPGTRLLVL.

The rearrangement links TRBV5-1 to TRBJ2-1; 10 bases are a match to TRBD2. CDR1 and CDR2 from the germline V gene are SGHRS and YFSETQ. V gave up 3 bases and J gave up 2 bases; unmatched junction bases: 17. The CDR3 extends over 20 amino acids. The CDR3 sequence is CASSWRPGLAGALPYNEQFF. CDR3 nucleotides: TGCGCCAGCAGCTGGCGGCCCGGGCTAGCGGGGGCCCTCCCCTACAATGAGCAGTTCTTC.

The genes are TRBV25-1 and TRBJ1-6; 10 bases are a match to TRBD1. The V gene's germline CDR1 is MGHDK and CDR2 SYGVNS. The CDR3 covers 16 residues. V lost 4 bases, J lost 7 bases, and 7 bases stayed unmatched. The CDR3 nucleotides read TGTGCCAGCAGTGCGACCACGGGACAGGGGAATTCACCCCTCCACTTT. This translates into CASSATTGQGNSPLHF.

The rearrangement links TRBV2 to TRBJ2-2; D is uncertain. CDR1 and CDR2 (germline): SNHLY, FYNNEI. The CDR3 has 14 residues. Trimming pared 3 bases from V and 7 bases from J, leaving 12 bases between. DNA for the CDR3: TGTGCCAGCAGTGAGGGCTGGCAGTTCGGGGAGCTGTTTTTT. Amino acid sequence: CASSEGWQFGELFF.

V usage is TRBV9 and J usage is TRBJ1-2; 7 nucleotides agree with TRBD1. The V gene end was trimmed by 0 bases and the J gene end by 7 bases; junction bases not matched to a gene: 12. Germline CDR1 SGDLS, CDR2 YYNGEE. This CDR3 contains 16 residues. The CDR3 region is CASSVGTGTFFSGYTF. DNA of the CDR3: TGTGCCAGCAGCGTAGGGACAGGCACTTTTTTCTCTGGCTACACCTTC.

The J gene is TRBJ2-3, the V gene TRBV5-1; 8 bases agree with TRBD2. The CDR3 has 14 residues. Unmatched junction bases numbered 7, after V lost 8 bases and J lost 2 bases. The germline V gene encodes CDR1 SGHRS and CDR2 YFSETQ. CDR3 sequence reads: CASLAGTHTDTQYF. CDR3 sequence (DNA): TGCGCCAGTTTAGCGGGGACCCACACAGATACGCAGTATTTT.

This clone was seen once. The CDR3, as DNA: TGTGCCAGCAGCGCGACAGGCGTCTCTGGAAACACCATATATTTT. This codes for CASSATGVSGNTIYF. This chain connects TRBV9 to TRBJ1-3, with D perhaps TRBD1 (6 bases). Germline lookup yields CDR1 SGDLS and CDR2 YYNGEE. This CDR3 comprises 15 residues. Trimming removed 3 bases from V and 0 bases from J, with 10 bases in between.

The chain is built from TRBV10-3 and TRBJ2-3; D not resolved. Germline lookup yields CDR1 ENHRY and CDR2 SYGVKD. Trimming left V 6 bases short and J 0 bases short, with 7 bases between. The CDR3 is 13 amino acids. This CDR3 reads CAISPTSTDTQYF. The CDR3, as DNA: TGTGCCATCAGCCCAACTAGCACAGATACGCAGTATTTT.

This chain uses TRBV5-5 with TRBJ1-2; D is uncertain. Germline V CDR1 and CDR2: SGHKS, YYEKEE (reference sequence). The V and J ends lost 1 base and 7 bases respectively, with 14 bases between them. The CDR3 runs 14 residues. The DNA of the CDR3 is TGTGCCAGCAGCTTGCCCGACGTTCCTAGTGGCTACACCTTC. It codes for CASSLPDVPSGYTF. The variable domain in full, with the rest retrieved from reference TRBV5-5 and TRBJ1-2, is DAGVTQSPTHLIKTRGQQVTLRCSPISGHKSVSWYQQVLGQGPQFIFQYYEKEERGRGNFPDRFSARQFPNYSSELNVNALLLGDSALYLCASSLPDVPSGYTFGSGTRLTVV.

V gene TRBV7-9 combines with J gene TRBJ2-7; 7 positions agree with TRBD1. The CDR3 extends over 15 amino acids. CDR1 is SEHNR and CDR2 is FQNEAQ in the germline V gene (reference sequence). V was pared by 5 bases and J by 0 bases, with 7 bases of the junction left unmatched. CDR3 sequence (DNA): TGTGCCAGCAGCAGTACAGGGGTTCCCTCCTACGAGCAGTACTTC. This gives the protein CASSSTGVPSYEQYF.

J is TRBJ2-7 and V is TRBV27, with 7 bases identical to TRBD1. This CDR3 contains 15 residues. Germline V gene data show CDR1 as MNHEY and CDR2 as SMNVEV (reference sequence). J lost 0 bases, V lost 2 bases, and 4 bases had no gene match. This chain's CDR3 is CASSLRRDSSYEQYF. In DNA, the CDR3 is TGTGCCAGCAGTTTACGCAGGGACAGCTCCTACGAGCAGTACTTC.

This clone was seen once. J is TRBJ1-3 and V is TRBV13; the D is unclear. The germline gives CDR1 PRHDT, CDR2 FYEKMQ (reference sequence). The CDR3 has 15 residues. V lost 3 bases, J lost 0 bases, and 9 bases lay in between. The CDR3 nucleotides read TGTGCCAGCAGCTTGTTAAGAGACTCTGGAAACACCATATATTTT. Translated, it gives CASSLLRDSGNTIYF.

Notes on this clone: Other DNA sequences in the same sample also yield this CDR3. CDR3 DNA sequence: TGTGCCAGCAGTCTGACAGTTCAAGAGACCCAGTACTTC. It encodes CASSLTVQETQYF. The rearrangement uses TRBV7-3 and TRBJ2-5, with D perhaps matching TRBD1 (5 bases). V lost 6 bases and J 2 bases, leaving 10 bases between the germline ends. The CDR3 sequence is 13 residues long. Germline V gives CDR1 SGHTA, CDR2 FQGTGA.

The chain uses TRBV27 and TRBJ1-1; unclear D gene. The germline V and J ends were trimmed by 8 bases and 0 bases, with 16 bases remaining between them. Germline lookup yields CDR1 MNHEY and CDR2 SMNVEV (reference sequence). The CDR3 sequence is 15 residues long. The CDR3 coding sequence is TGTGCCAGCCTAAGAGACAACGCGCTGAACACTGAAGCTTTCTTT. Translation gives CASLRDNALNTEAFF.

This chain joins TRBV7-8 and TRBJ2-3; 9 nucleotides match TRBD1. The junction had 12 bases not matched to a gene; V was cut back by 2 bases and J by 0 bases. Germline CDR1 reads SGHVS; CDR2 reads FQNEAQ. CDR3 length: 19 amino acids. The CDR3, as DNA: TGTGCCAGCAGCTTATTTCGCCTCACAGGACAGGGGAGCACAGATACGCAGTATTTT. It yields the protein CASSLFRLTGQGSTDTQYF. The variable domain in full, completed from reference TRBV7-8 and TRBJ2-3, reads GAGVSQSPRYKVAKRGQDVALRCDPISGHVSLFWYQQALGQGPEFLTYFQNEAQLDKSGLPSDRFFAERPEGSVSTLKIQRTQQEDSAVYLCASSLFRLTGQGSTDTQYFGPGTRLTVL.

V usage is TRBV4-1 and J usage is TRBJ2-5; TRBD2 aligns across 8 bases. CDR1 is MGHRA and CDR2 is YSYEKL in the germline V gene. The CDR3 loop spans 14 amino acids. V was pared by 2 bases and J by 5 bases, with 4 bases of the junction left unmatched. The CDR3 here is CASSQRGLVETQYF. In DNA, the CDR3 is TGCGCCAGCAGCCAACGGGGACTAGTCGAGACCCAGTACTTC.

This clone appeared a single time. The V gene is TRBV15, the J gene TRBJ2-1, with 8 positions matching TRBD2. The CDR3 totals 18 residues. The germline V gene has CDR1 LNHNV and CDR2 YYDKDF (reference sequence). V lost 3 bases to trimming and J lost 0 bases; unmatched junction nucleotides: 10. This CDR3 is CATSSDLVGTSSYNEQFF. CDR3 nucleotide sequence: TGTGCCACCAGCAGCGACCTAGTGGGGACTAGCTCCTACAATGAGCAGTTCTTC.

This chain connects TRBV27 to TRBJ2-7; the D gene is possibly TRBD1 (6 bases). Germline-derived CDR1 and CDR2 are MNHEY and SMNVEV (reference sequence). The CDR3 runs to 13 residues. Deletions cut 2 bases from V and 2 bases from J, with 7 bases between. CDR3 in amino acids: CASSLQGTYEQYF. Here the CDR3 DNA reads TGTGCCAGCAGTTTACAGGGGACCTACGAGCAGTACTTC.

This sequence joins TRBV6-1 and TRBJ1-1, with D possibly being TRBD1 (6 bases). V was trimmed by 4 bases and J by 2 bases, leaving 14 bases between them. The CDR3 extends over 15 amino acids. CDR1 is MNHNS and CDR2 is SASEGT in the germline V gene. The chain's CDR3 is CASSVPGVSNTEAFF. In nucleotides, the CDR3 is TGTGCCAGCAGTGTACCAGGGGTCTCTAACACTGAAGCTTTCTTT.

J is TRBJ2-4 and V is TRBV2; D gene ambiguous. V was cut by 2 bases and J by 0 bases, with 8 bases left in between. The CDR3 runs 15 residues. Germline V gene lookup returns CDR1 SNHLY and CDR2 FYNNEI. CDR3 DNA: TGTGCCAGCAGTGAAAGCTACCTAGCCAAAAACATTCAGTACTTC. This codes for CASSESYLAKNIQYF.

The CDR3 DNA reads as TGTGCCAGCAGCCGAAAAAGCGACAGGGGGAATGAGCAGTTCTTC. Amino acids: CASSRKSDRGNEQFF. This rearrangement joins TRBV4-2 to TRBJ2-1; TRBD1 aligns across 9 bases. The CDR3 has 15 residues. Germline V gene lookup returns CDR1 LGHNA and CDR2 YNFKEQ. V lost 4 bases, J lost 7 bases, and 8 bases stayed unmatched.

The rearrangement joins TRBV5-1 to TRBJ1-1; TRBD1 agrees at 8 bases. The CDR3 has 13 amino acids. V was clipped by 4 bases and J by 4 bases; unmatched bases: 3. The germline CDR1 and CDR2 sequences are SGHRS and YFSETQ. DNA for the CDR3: TGCGCCAGCAGCCTAGGGACAGGCACTGAAGCTTTCTTT. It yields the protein CASSLGTGTEAFF. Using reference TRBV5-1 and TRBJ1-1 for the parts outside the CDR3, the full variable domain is KAGVTQTPRYLIKTRGQQVTLSCSPISGHRSVSWYQQTPGQGLQFLFEYFSETQRNKGNFPGRFSGRQFSNSRSEMNVSTLELGDSALYLCASSLGTGTEAFFGQGTRLTVV.

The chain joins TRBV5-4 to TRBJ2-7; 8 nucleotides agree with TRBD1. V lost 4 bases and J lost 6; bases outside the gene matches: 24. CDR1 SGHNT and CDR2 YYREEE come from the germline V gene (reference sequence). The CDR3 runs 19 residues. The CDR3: CASSRNRTGTARYPGEQYF. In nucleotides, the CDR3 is TGTGCCAGCAGCCGGAATAGGACAGGGACAGCGAGGTACCCGGGCGAGCAGTACTTC.

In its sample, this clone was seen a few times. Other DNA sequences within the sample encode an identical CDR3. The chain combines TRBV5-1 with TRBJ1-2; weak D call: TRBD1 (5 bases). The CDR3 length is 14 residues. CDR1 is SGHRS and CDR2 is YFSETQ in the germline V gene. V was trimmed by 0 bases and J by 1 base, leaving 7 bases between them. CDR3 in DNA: TGCGCCAGCAGCTTGGACCAGGGTAACTATGGCTACACCTTC. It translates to CASSLDQGNYGYTF.

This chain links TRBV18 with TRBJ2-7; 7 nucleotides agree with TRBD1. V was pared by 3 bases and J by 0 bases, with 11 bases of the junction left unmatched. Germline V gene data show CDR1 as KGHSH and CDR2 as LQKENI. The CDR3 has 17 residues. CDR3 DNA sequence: TGTGCCAGCTCACCGGTCCGGGGACAGCGAAGCTCCTACGAGCAGTACTTC. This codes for CASSPVRGQRSSYEQYF.

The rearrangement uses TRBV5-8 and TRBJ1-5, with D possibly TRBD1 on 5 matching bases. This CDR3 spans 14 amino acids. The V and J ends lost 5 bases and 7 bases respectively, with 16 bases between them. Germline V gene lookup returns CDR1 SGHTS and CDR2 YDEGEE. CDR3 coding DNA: TGTGCCAGCAGTCACTCAGGGTTAGGGCAGCCCCAGCATTTT. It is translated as CASSHSGLGQPQHF.

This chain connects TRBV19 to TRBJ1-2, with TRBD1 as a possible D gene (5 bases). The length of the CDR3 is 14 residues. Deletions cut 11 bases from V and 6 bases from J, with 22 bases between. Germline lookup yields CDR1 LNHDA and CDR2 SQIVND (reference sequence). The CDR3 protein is CASSLGVRNDGYTF. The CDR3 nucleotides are TGTGCCTCCTCATTAGGGGTCCGGAATGATGGCTACACCTTC.